This T cell receptor (beta chain) was sequenced during a study of regulatory T cells in long-lasting Graves disease. This CDR3 comprises 14 residues. V was shortened by 8 bases and J by 1 base, with 11 bases between the two germline ends. CDR1 and CDR2 (germline): SNHLY, FYNNEI. The time point here: newly diagnosed GD, antithyroid drugs for less than 3 months. Researchers made the TCR library from RNA that was extracted from PBMCs. Patients were enrolled at an endocrinology department in Xi'an, China. There are many counts of this clonotype. Arm-PCR with iRepertoire HTBI primers amplified the CDR3 regions for these TCR beta libraries. TCRdb redid the calling of the multiplex PCR reads with MiXCR, one entry per CDR3 protein. This table holds about 610,000 distinct CDR3 sequences, 15% to 20% found once. These same records also appear under a second study, on T cells in Graves' hyperthyroidism and ophthalmopathy.

The TCR originated in a man aged 18 to 35 with Graves disease. The chain joins TRBV2 to TRBJ2-2; the D gene is possibly TRBD1 (6 bases). This material consisted of peripheral blood mononuclear cells (PBMCs), taken at new diagnosis, from a patient treated with antithyroid drugs. In nucleotides, the CDR3 is TGTGCCAGCGACGGGACACAGAACACCGGGGAGCTGTTTTTT. This sequence encodes CASDGTQNTGELFF.